This paragraph covers one TCR beta chain sequence. What it recognizes is unknown. At one end the junction does not follow the germline gene, possibly because of a read error. The record originates from a study of shared clonotypes between healthy human individuals. Study-level results: Large sequencing depth failed to make sorted-subset sequencing complete, rarefaction showed. The four-donor shared clonotypes exceeded non-shared clonotypes in generation probability, with non-shared ones scoring lower. Around 5% of naive CD4 clonotypes were common to several donors.

Here immunoSEQ multiplex PCR was the method, and the copy in TCRdb shows in-frame clones only, minus some. Of over a million clones detected, around 76% appear once; the ten largest clones hold roughly 1.4%. The CDR3 covers 15 residues. Germline values: CDR1 SGHVS, CDR2 FQNEAQ. This clonotype was obtained from a man aged 18 to 30 in good health. Sequences were obtained from memory CD4+ T cells sorted from blood. The subset is: CD45RA-negative fraction. The rearrangement uses TRBV7-8 and TRBJ2-5; D is unclear. The DNA for the CDR3 is TGTGCCAGCAGCTTAGGGCTACGTAACCAAGATACCCAGTACTTC. Amino acid sequence: CASSLGLRNQDTQYF.